This T cell receptor beta chain was sequenced for a study of blood T cells in healthy people across ages (dated by TCRdb to the mid-2010s). About the full investigation: In model experiments, template switching captured about one uniquely barcoded TCR beta cDNA molecule for every two T cells. The donors were split into four age groups: young (average about 16 years), middle-aged (around 37), aged (more than 60) and long-lived (under 90). To avoid experimental bias, donors of different ages were spread randomly across the sequencing lanes. Age-related changes in TCR beta repertoire diversity were measured in the study by deep sequencing normalized with unique cDNA molecular identifiers. Two additional independent replicas of 1 million unique cDNA reads from the same blood draw were analyzed for two donors (one aged 18 to 30 and one aged 80 or older). Here is what the overall study found, with its caveats: Compared with the aged group, more naive CD4+ T cells, fewer expanded clones and increased TCR diversity were shown by the long-lived group, suggesting age selection. Estimates of total diversity based on one million sequenced T cells were regarded as lower bounds and as underestimates. Bulk unsorted PBMC profiling prevented conclusive comparison of naive and antigen-experienced compartments. Because the CMV infection status of the donors was unknown, age-related changes in expanded clonotypes may potentially have been confounded. There was a strong correlation between observed TCR beta diversity and the percentage of naive T cells measured by flow cytometry. As age increased, observed TCR beta diversity per million T cells dropped in a roughly linear way, and a significant reduction was already evident by age 40.

Donors were 39 systemically healthy Caucasian individuals from Russia aged about 6 to 100 years. Around 10 milliliters of peripheral blood were drawn from each donor into EDTA-treated Vacutainer tubes. Ficoll-Paque density-gradient centrifugation was used to isolate PBMCs, with at least 7 million per sample. Trizol reagent was used to extract total RNA from PBMCs, with at least 6 micrograms per sample. The percentages of naive CD45RAhigh/CD27high T cells were determined by flow cytometry on a PBMC aliquot from every donor. Turning to this clonotype: No antigen is known for it. One base away there is no much larger clone; base qualities are not given.

Library generation was performed with 5' RACE. The sequencer was an Illumina HiSeq 2500. The second PCR ran for roughly 6 to 11 cycles and used a J-beta primer mix along with a sample-barcoded 5' primer. A unique molecular identifier was introduced onto each TCR beta cDNA molecule by a template-switch 5' adaptor carrying 12 random nucleotides. Each sample yielded at least 3 million CDR3-containing paired-end reads. The Mint cDNA synthesis kit, primed by a TRBC-specific oligonucleotide, was used to synthesize first-strand cDNA from all RNA. Following uracil-DNA glycosylase treatment, a first 18-cycle PCR with universal primers M1SS and BC2_uni_R was performed on all cDNA. The authors' analysis ran thus. Normalization of each sample was performed by random selection of 1 million high-quality reads, each carrying a distinct molecular identifier. Reads sharing molecular identifiers were discarded rather than binned into consensus sequences. MiTCR, with a Q25 quality threshold and the strictest error-elimination algorithm, was used for CDR3 identification, clonotype clustering and error correction. A nonparametric unseen species model with Euler transformation was used to estimate a lower bound on total TCR beta diversity. The raw public reads went through TCRdb reprocessing: fastp at Q25, MiXCR clone calling, in-frame beta chains kept. Entries are consolidated by CDR3 protein sequence, retaining the most common genes and DNA. The V and J calls were determined by TCRdb, not by the authors. The sample yields approximately 730,000 distinct CDR3 sequences; more than 40% were counted once. The top ten clones comprise around a fifth of the sample.

Taken from the germline V gene, the CDR1 and CDR2 loops are MNHEY and SVGAGI. At the junction V is shortened by 5 bases and J by 2 bases; bases outside the gene matches: 5. Measured from the cysteine to the phenylalanine, the CDR3 is 15 residues long. Of the read, only the CDR3 DNA is kept; its 45 bases are in frame from base 1. The chain is encoded by TRBV6-5 joined to TRBJ2-3; 9 junctional bases match TRBD2. This TCR derives from a woman aged 55-69 years in good health. Sequenced: blood. The DNA sequence is given as TGTGCCAGCAGTCCGGCTAGCGGGAACACAGATACGCAGTATTTT. Its coded protein is CASSPASGNTDTQYF.